These 10 T cell receptor beta chains originate from one sample sequenced in a study of T cell repertoires in cytomegalovirus infection. TCRdb independently ran MiXCR on the reads; one entry per CDR3 protein. Here the sample spans 200,000 to 300,000 distinct CDR3 sequences, roughly 9% being singletons. Input material: PBMCs. The receptors originated from a human donor in good health (CMV status not recorded). Some clones in this sample may be carry-over from other donors' samples.

Many counts were recorded for this clonotype. The rearrangement joins TRBV7-2 to TRBJ2-3; the match to TRBD2 covers 8 bases. Germline assignment: CDR1 SGHTA and CDR2 FQGNSA. With 0 bases clipped from V and 2 bases from J, the junction kept 4 bases outside the gene matches. CDR3 length equals 16 residues. The CDR3 here is CASSLAVRGVTDTQYF. The CDR3 DNA follows: TGTGCCAGCAGCTTAGCTGTGCGGGGGGTCACAGATACGCAGTATTTT.

This clonotype has a count of ten or more. The chain employs TRBV10-3 and TRBJ1-5, with D unresolved. This CDR3 is 14 amino acids long. The germline V gene has CDR1 ENHRY and CDR2 SYGVKD. With 6 bases removed from V and 0 bases from J, the gap between germline ends came to 9 bases. The DNA of the CDR3 is TGTGCCATCAGCCAGGACTATAGCAATCAGCCCCAGCATTTT. It translates to CAISQDYSNQPQHF.

On this clonotype: The conserved closing phenylalanine or tryptophan is absent in this CDR3, likely reflecting a read error. J is TRBJ1-2 and V is TRBV7-2; D call uncertain. Germline CDR1 SGHTA, CDR2 FQGNSA. Trimming removed 1 base at V and 6 bases at J, with 12 bases between. The CDR3 sequence is 14 residues long. The CDR3 reads CASSLVAGSNGYTL. DNA for the CDR3: TGTGCCAGCAGCTTAGTTGCGGGCTCCAATGGCTACACCCTC.

This clonotype has more than one count but fewer than ten. The chain carries TRBV29-1 and TRBJ2-1; 12 positions agree with TRBD2. CDR1 is SQVTM, CDR2 ANQGSEA, per germline. V lost 6 bases to trimming and J lost 0 bases; unmatched junction nucleotides: 15. The CDR3 has 19 residues. The CDR3 nucleotides are TGCAGCGTGGCCGAACTAGCGGGGGGCGAGGTGAGCTCCTACAATGAGCAGTTCTTC. Translating it yields CSVAELAGGEVSSYNEQFF.

The chain couples TRBV20-1 to TRBJ2-7, with 10 bases matching TRBD2. The CDR3 is 14 residues long. J gave up 4 bases and V 0 bases, and 3 bases lay outside the gene matches. Germline loops: CDR1 DFQATT, CDR2 SNEGSKA (reference sequence). CDR3 amino acids: CSARDPSGGYEQYF. CDR3 coding DNA: TGCAGTGCTAGAGATCCTAGCGGGGGTTACGAGCAGTACTTC.

This clonotype was detected many times. This rearrangement joins TRBV7-3 to TRBJ2-5; TRBD2 matches 12 bases. The CDR3 is 15 residues long. Germline V gene sequence: CDR1 SGHTA, CDR2 FQGTGA. V was pared by 5 bases and J by 5 bases, with 6 bases of the junction left unmatched. CDR3 DNA: TGTGCCAGCAGCCCCCGGACTAGCGGGGTGGAGACCCAGTACTTC. Its protein is CASSPRTSGVETQYF.

In its sample, this clonotype was seen many times. The V and J genes are TRBV2 and TRBJ1-1; D possibly corresponds to TRBD1 (6 bases). V was trimmed by 6 bases and J by 3 bases, leaving 11 bases between them. Germline assignment: CDR1 SNHLY and CDR2 FYNNEI. CDR3 length equals 13 residues. The CDR3 here is CASRTDSHTEAFF. The CDR3 DNA is TGTGCCAGCAGGACGGACAGCCACACTGAAGCTTTCTTT.

The chain has TRBV20-1 and TRBJ2-7; 9 bases map to TRBD2. The germline V gene encodes CDR1 DFQATT and CDR2 SNEGSKA (reference sequence). CDR3 length: 15 residues. The ends lost 6 bases at V and 4 bases at J; junction bases unmatched: 13. The CDR3 region is CSAARPAGGFYEQYF. CDR3 bases: TGCAGTGCCGCCCGCCCAGCGGGGGGTTTTTACGAGCAGTACTTC.

DNA of the CDR3: TGTGCCAGCACCAGCGGGGGGGCCGGGTACGAGCAGTACTTC. Its protein is CASTSGGAGYEQYF. The genes are TRBV5-6 and TRBJ2-7; 10 bases line up with TRBD2. CDR3 length: 14 residues. Germline V lookup: CDR1 SGHDT, CDR2 YYEEEE. V lost 6 bases, J lost 4 bases, and 7 bases stayed unmatched.

The sample holds many counts of this clonotype. The chain carries TRBV12-3 or TRBV12-4 and TRBJ2-1, with 7 nucleotides matching TRBD2. The CDR3 sequence is 15 residues long. Losses at the gene ends were 2 bases for V and 6 bases for J; bases not matched to a gene: 7. CDR3 nucleotides: TGTGCCAGCAGTTTACAGCGGGGCCACTCCAATGAGCAGTTCTTC. This encodes CASSLQRGHSNEQFF.